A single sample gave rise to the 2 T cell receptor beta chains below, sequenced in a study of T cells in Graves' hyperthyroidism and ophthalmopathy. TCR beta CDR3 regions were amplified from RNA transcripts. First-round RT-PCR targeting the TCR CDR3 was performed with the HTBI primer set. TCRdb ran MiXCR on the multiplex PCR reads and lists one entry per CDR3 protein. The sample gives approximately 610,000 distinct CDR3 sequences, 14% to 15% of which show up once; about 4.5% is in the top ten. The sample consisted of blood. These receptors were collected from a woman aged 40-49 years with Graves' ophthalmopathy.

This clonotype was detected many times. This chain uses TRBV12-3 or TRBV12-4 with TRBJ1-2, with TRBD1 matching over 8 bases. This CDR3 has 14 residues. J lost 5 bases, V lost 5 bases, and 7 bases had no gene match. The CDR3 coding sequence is TGTGCCAGCAGTCAAGGGACAGGTATTTATGGCTACACCTTC. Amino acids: CASSQGTGIYGYTF.

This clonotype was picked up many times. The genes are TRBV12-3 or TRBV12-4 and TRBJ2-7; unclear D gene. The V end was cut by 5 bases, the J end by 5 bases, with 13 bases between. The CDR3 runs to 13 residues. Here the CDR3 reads CASSPLGLNEQYF. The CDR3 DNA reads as TGTGCCAGCAGTCCTCTCGGTCTGAACGAGCAGTACTTC.